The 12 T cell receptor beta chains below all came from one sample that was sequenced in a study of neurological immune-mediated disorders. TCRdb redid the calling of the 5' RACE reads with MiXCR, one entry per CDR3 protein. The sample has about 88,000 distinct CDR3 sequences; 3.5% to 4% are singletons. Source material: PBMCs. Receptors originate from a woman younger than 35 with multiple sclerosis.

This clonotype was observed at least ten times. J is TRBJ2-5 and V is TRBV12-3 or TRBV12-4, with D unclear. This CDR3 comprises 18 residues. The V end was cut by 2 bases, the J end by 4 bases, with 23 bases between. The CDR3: CASSLTLSYGDALETQYF. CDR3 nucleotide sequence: TGTGCCAGCAGTTTAACGCTCTCCTACGGAGATGCATTAGAGACCCAGTACTTC.

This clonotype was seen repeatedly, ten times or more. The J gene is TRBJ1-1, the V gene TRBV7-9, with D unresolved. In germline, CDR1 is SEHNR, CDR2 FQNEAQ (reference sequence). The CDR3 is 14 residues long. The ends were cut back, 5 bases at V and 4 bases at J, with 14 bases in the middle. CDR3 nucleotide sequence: TGTGCCAGCAGCAAAGAGGGTTTCGGCACTGAAGCTTTCTTT. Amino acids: CASSKEGFGTEAFF. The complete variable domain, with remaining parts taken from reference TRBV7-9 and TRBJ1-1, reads DTGVSQNPRHKITKRGQNVTFRCDPISEHNRLYWYRQTLGQGPEFLTYFQNEAQLEKSRLLSDRFSAERPKGSFSTLEIQRTEQGDSAMYLCASSKEGFGTEAFFGQGTRLTVV.

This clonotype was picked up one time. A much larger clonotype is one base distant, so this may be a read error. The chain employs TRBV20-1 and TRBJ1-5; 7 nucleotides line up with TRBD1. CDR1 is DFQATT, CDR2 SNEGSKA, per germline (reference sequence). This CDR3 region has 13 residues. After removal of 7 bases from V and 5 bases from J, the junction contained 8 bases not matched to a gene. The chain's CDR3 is CSVTGVGDQPQHF. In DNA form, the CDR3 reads TGCAGTGTTACAGGGGTTGGGGATCAGCCCCAGCATTTT.

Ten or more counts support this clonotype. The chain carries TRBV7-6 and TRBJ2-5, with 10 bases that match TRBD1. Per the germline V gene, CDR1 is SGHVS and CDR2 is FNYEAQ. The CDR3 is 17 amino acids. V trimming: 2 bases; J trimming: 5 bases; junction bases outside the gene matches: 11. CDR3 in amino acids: CASSLNGGTGVRETQYF. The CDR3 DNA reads TGTGCCAGCAGCTTAAACGGCGGGACAGGGGTCAGGGAGACCCAGTACTTC. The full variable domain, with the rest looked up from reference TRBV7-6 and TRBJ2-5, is GAGVSQSPRYKVTKRGQDVALRCDPISGHVSLYWYRQALGQGPEFLTYFNYEAQQDKSGLPNDRFSAERPEGSISTLTIQRTEQRDSAMYRCASSLNGGTGVRETQYFGPGTRLLVL.

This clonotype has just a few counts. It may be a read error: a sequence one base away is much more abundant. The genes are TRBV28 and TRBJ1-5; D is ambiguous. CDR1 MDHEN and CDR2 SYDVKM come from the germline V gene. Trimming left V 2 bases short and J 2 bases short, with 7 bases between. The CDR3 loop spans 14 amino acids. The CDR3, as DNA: TGTGCCAGCAGTTTAAGGAAGGGCAATCAGCCCCAGCATTTT. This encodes CASSLRKGNQPQHF. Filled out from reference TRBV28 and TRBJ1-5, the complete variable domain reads DVKVTQSSRYLVKRTGEKVFLECVQDMDHENMFWYRQDPGLGLRLIYFSYDVKMKEKGDIPEGYSVSREKKERFSLILESASTNQTSMYLCASSLRKGNQPQHFGDGTRLSIL.

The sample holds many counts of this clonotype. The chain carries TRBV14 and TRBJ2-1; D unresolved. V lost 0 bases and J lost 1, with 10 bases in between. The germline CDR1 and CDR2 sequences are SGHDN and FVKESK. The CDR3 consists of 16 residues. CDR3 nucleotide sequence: TGTGCCAGCAGCCAAGATGGGCCGGGTTCCTACAATGAGCAGTTCTTC. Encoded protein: CASSQDGPGSYNEQFF.

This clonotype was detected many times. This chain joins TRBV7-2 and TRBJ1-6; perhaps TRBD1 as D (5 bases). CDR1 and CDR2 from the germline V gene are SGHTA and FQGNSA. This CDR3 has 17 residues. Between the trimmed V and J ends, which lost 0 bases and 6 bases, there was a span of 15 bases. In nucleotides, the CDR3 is TGTGCCAGCAGCTTAGCGGCTTGGGGCTTAGGTAATTCACCCCTCCACTTT. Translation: CASSLAAWGLGNSPLHF.

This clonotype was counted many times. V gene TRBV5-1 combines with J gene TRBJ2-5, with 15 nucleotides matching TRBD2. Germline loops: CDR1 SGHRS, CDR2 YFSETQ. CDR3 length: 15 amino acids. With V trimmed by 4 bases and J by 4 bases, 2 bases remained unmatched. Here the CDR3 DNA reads TGCGCCAGCAGCCCGGGACTAGCGGGGGGAGAGACCCAGTACTTC. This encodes CASSPGLAGGETQYF.

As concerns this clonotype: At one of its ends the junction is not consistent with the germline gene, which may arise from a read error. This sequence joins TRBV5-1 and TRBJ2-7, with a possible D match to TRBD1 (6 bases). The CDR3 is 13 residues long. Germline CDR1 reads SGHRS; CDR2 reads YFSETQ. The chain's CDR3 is CAGSLVGTTEKYF. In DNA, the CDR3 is TGCGCCGGCAGCTTGGTGGGGACAACAGAGAAGTACTTC.

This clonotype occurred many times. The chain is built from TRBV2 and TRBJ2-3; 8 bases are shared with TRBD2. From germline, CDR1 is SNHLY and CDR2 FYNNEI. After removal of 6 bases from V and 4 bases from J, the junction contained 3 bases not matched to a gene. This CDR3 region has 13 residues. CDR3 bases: TGTGCCAGCAGAGCGGGGGAGGCAGATACGCAGTATTTT. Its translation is CASRAGEADTQYF.

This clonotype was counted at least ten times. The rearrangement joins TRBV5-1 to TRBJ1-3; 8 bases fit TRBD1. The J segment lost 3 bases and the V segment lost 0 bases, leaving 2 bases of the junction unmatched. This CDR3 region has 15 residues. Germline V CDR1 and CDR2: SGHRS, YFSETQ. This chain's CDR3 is CASSLETGGGNTIYF. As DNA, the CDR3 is TGCGCCAGCAGCTTGGAAACAGGGGGTGGAAACACCATATATTTT.

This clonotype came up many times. CDR3: CSARDRGREIPTYEQYF. Here the CDR3 DNA reads TGCAGTGCTAGAGATCGCGGCAGGGAGATTCCTACCTACGAGCAGTACTTC. V is TRBV20-1 and J is TRBJ2-7, with D perhaps being TRBD1 or TRBD2 (5 bases each). Germline V gives CDR1 DFQATT, CDR2 SNEGSKA (reference sequence). Between the trimmed V and J ends, which lost 0 bases and 2 bases, there was a span of 20 bases. The CDR3 has 17 residues.